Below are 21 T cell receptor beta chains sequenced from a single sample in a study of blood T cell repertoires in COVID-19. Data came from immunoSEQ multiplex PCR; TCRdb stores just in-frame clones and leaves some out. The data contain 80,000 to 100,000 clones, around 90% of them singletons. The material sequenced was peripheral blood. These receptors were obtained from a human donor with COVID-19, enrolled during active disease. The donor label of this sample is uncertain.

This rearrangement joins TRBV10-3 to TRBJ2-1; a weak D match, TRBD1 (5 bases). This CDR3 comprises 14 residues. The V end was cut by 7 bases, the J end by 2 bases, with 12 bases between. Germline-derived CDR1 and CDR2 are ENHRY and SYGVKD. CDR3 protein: CAIKGAATYNEQFF. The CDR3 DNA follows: TGTGCCATCAAAGGGGCCGCGACCTACAATGAGCAGTTCTTC.

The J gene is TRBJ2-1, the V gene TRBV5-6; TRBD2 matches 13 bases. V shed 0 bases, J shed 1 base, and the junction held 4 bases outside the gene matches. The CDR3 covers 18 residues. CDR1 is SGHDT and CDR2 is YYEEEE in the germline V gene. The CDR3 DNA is TGTGCCAGCAGCTTGGAGGTGGGACTAGCGGGGTCCTACAATGAGCAGTTCTTC. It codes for CASSLEVGLAGSYNEQFF.

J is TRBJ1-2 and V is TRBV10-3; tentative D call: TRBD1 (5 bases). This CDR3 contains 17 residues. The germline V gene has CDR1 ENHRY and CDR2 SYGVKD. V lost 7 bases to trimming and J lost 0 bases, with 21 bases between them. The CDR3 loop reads CAITGSTRDSTNYGYTF. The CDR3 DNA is TGTGCCATCACCGGATCTACTAGGGACTCCACTAACTATGGCTACACCTTC.

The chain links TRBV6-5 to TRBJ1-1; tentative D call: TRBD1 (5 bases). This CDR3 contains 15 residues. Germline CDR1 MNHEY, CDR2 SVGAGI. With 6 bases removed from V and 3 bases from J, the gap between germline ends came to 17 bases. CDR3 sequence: CASSPQRGLDTEAFF. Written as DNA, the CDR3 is TGTGCCAGCAGCCCCCAACGGGGACTGGACACTGAAGCTTTCTTT.

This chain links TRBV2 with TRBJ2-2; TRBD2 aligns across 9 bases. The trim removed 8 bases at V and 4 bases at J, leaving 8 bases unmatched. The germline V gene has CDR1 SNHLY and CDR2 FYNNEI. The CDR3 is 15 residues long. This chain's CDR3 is CASQPSTSGTGELFF. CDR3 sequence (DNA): TGTGCCAGCCAGCCCTCGACTAGCGGCACCGGGGAGCTGTTTTTT.

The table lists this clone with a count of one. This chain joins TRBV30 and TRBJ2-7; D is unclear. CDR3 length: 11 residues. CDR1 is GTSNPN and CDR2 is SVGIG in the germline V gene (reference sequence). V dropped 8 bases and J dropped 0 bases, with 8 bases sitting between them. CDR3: CAVQNSYEQYF. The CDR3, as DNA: TGTGCCGTACAGAACTCCTACGAGCAGTACTTC.

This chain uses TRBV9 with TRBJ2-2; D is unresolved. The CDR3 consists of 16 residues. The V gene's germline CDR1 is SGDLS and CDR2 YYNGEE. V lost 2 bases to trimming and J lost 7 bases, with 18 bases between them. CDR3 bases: TGTGCCAGCAGCGTTTCCCAGGCGCCAAACGGCGGGGAGCTGTTTTTT. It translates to CASSVSQAPNGGELFF.

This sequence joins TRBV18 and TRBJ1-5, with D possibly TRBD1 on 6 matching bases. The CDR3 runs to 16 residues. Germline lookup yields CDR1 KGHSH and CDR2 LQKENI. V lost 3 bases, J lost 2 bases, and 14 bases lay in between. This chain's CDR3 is CASSPSGGGGNQPQHF. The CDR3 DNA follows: TGTGCCAGCTCACCTTCGGGTGGGGGCGGCAATCAGCCCCAGCATTTT.

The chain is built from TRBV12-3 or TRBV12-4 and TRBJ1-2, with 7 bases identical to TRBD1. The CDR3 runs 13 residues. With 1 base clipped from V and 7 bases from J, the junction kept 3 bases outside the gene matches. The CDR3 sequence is CASSLGHRGGYTF. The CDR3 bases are TGTGCCAGCAGTTTAGGTCACAGGGGTGGCTACACCTTC.

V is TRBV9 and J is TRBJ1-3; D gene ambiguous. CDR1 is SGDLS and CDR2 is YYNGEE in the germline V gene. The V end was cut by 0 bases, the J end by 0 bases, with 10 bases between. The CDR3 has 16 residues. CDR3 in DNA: TGTGCCAGCAGCGTAGGATCAGCGAACTCTGGAAACACCATATATTTT. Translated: CASSVGSANSGNTIYF.

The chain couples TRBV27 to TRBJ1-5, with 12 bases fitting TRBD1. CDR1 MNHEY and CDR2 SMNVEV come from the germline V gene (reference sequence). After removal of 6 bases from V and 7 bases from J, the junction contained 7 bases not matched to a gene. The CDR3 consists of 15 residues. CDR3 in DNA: TGTGCCAGCAGAGCCGGGACAGGGGGCGGGCAGCCCCAGCATTTT. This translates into CASRAGTGGGQPQHF.

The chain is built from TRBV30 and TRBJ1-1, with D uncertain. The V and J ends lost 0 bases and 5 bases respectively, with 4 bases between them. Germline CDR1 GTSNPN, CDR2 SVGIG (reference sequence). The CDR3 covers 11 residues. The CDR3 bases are TGTGCCTGGAGTGTGGAGACTGAAGCTTTCTTT. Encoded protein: CAWSVETEAFF.

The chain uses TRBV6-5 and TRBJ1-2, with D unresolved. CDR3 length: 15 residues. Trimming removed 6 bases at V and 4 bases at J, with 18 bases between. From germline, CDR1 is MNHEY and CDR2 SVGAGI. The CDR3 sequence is CASSSRREAAYGYTF. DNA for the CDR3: TGTGCCAGCAGCTCACGACGCGAGGCAGCCTATGGCTACACCTTC.

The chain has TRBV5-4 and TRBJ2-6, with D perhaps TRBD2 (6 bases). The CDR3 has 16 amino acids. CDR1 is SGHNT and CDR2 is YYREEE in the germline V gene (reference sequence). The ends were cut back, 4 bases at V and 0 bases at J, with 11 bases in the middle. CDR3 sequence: CASSDHGGSGANVLTF. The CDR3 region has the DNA TGTGCCAGCAGCGACCACGGGGGCTCTGGGGCCAACGTCCTGACTTTC.

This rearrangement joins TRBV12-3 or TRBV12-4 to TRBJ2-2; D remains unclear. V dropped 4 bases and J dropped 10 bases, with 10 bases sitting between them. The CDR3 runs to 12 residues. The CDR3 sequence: CASSSLRLELFF. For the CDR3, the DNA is TGTGCCAGCAGTTCTTTGCGGTTGGAGCTGTTTTTT.

This CDR3 is CASSLYVQGYTF. The CDR3 DNA reads as TGTGCCAGCTCCCTTTATGTGCAGGGGTACACCTTC. The chain carries TRBV6-5 and TRBJ1-2; possibly TRBD1 for D (6 bases). Germline-derived CDR1 and CDR2 are MNHEY and SVGAGI. V was trimmed by 8 bases and J by 11 bases, leaving 18 bases between them. The CDR3 length is 12 residues.

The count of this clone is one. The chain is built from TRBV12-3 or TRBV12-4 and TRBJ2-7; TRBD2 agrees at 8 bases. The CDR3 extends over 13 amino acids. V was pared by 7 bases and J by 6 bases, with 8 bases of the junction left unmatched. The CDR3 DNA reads TGTGCCAGCACCCGGGAGGGGGGCGGCGAGCAGTACTTC. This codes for CASTREGGGEQYF.

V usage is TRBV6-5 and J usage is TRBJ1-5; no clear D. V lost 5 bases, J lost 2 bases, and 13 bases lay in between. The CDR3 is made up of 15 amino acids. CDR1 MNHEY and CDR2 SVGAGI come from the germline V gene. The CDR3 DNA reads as TGTGCCAGCAGTCCCATTGGCGGGGGCAATCAGCCCCAGCATTTT. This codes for CASSPIGGGNQPQHF.

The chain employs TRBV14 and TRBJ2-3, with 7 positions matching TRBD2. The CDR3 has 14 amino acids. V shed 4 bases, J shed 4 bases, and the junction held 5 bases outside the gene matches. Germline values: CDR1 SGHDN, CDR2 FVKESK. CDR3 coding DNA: TGTGCCAGCAGCCTACTCGGACTAGCAGATACGCAGTATTTT. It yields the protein CASSLLGLADTQYF. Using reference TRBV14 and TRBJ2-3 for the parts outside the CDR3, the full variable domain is EAGVTQFPSHSVIEKGQTVTLRCDPISGHDNLYWYRRVMGKEIKFLLHFVKESKQDESGMPNNRFLAERTGGTYSTLKVQPAELEDSGVYFCASSLLGLADTQYFGPGTRLTVL.

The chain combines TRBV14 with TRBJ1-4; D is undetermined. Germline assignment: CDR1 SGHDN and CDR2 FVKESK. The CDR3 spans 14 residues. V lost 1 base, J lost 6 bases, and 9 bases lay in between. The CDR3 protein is CASSQGVRDEKLFF. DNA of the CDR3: TGTGCCAGCAGCCAAGGGGTTCGGGATGAAAAACTGTTTTTT.

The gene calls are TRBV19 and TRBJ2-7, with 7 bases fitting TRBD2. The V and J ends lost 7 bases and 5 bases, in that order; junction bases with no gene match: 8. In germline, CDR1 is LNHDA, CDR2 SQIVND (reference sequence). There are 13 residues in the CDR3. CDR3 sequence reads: CASNSLAGDEQYF. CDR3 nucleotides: TGTGCCAGTAACTCCCTCGCGGGAGACGAGCAGTACTTC.